The present TCR beta chain was sequenced within a study of Ad26.COV2.S vaccination and SARS-CoV-2 variants. Across the whole study: Ad26.COV2.S given intramuscularly, once or twice 56 days apart.

Treatment described: around 19 received Ad26.COV2.S at low or high dose, single or two shots; about 5 received placebo; per-sample allocation not given. On day 63 after the first injection, vaccine and placebo recipients gave samples. Whoever gave the sample was an adult aged 18-55 years in Boston. Points from the study as a whole: Non-spike TCR breadth did not differ much between vaccine and placebo recipients.

With regard to this clone: Antigen specificity is unknown.

The data were produced by immunoSEQ multiplex PCR, yet TCRdb's version contains in-frame clones alone and is incomplete. In the table there are hundreds of thousands of clones, roughly 90% of which are singletons. This CDR3 is built from 15 residues. V lost 3 bases to trimming and J lost 8 bases; unmatched junction nucleotides: 8. Germline CDR1 is MGHRA and CDR2 is YSYEKL. This receptor was taken from a person between 18 and 65 years old who received the Ad26.COV2.S COVID-19 vaccine or a placebo. This sequence joins TRBV4-1 and TRBJ2-1; 9 bases map to TRBD1. Source: peripheral blood, taken in a trial of Ad26.COV2.S vaccine versus placebo. CDR3 amino acids: CASSQWTGVRDEQFF. DNA of the CDR3: TGCGCCAGCAGCCAGTGGACAGGGGTTAGAGATGAGCAGTTCTTC.